Following are 11 T cell receptor beta chains from one sample sequenced in a study of blood T cell repertoires in COVID-19. This table comes from immunoSEQ multiplex PCR, and its TCRdb copy is limited to in-frame clones, with some not included. In the table there are about 150,000 clones, 76% of which are singletons. The sequencing input was peripheral blood. The source is an elderly woman with acute or convalescent COVID-19.

The chain employs TRBV6-5 and TRBJ1-2; D is ambiguous. The CDR3 extends over 15 amino acids. CDR1 MNHEY and CDR2 SVGAGI come from the germline V gene. V lost 2 bases and J 4 bases, leaving 14 bases between the germline ends. The CDR3 sequence: CASSYGEDLGYGYTF. The CDR3 bases are TGTGCCAGCAGTTACGGTGAGGATCTAGGCTATGGCTACACCTTC.

About this clone itself: Other DNA sequences of this sample code for an identical CDR3. The chain carries TRBV2 and TRBJ2-1, with 8 bases lining up with TRBD2. The ends lost 5 bases at V and 0 bases at J; junction bases unmatched: 3. The CDR3 covers 15 residues. Germline loops: CDR1 SNHLY, CDR2 FYNNEI. The CDR3 region has the DNA TGTGCCAGCAGTAGCGGGACTAGCTCCTACAATGAGCAGTTCTTC. Encoded protein: CASSSGTSSYNEQFF.

The chain uses TRBV6-5 and TRBJ2-7; no reliable D call. CDR1 is MNHEY and CDR2 is SVGAGI in the germline V gene. V was clipped by 7 bases and J by 2 bases, with 18 bases between them. The CDR3 consists of 15 residues. CDR3 loop: CASKPALLDTYEQYF. CDR3 DNA: TGTGCCAGCAAACCCGCTTTACTTGATACCTACGAGCAGTACTTC.

Points on this clone: At one boundary the junction diverges from the germline segment, which might be a read error. The chain uses TRBV6-1 and TRBJ1-5; TRBD1 aligns across 9 bases. This CDR3 region has 14 residues. Germline loops: CDR1 MNHNS, CDR2 SASEGT. The CDR3: CSSSDPTGGQPQHF. The DNA for the CDR3 is TGTTCCAGCAGTGACCCGACAGGGGGGCAGCCCCAGCATTTT.

The chain has TRBV14 and TRBJ2-7; D perhaps matches TRBD1 (5 bases). CDR3 length: 13 residues. CDR1 is SGHDN and CDR2 is FVKESK in the germline V gene. Trimming removed 2 bases at V and 7 bases at J, with 12 bases between. DNA for the CDR3: TGTGCCAGCAGCCAATTGTTCCGACAGGAGCAGTACTTC. Its translation: CASSQLFRQEQYF.

This clone has only a few counts. The chain recombines TRBV5-4 with TRBJ1-2; 8 nucleotides agree with TRBD1. Germline CDR1 is SGHNT and CDR2 is YYREEE (reference sequence). J was trimmed by 4 bases and V by 5 bases; bases with no gene match: 7. The CDR3 loop spans 14 amino acids. The CDR3 DNA reads TGTGCCAGCAGTACAGGGGGTGAGGGCTATGGCTACACCTTC. This sequence encodes CASSTGGEGYGYTF.

This rearrangement joins TRBV3-1 (or the pseudogene TRBV3-2) to TRBJ2-7; 7 positions match TRBD1. The CDR3 covers 13 residues. Unmatched junction bases numbered 1, after V lost 0 bases and J lost 5 bases. Germline CDR1 and CDR2: LGHDT and YNNKEL (reference sequence). The CDR3 region has the DNA TGTGCCAGCAGCCAAGACAGGGGGAACGAGCAGTACTTC. It codes for CASSQDRGNEQYF.

CDR3 sequence: CASSLISAGTGAGYTF. The CDR3 DNA follows: TGTGCCAGCAGCCTAATTTCGGCCGGGACAGGGGCTGGCTACACCTTC. The V gene is TRBV5-8, the J gene TRBJ1-2; TRBD1 aligns across 10 bases. V shed 4 bases and J 7 bases; nucleotides not matched to a gene: 13. CDR1 SGHTS and CDR2 YDEGEE come from the germline V gene. The CDR3 sequence is 16 residues long.

This chain uses TRBV13 with TRBJ2-3, with TRBD1 as a possible D gene (6 bases). CDR1 PRHDT and CDR2 FYEKMQ come from the germline V gene (reference sequence). CDR3 length: 14 amino acids. Trimming removed 9 bases at V and 6 bases at J, with 19 bases between. CDR3: CASNLRGHVDTQYF. The CDR3 DNA reads as TGTGCCAGTAACCTTCGGGGACATGTGGATACGCAGTATTTT.

J is TRBJ2-7 and V is TRBV2; perhaps TRBD2 as D (6 bases). Germline V gene lookup returns CDR1 SNHLY and CDR2 FYNNEI. V was trimmed by 5 bases and J by 3 bases, leaving 17 bases between them. The CDR3 sequence is 15 residues long. CDR3 nucleotide sequence: TGTGCCAGCAGTCCGGGAGCGCTATCTTTCTACGAGCAGTACTTC. It specifies CASSPGALSFYEQYF. Combining the CDR3 with reference TRBV2 and TRBJ2-7 gives the whole variable domain EPEVTQTPSHQVTQMGQEVILRCVPISNHLYFYWYRQILGQKVEFLVSFYNNEISEKSEIFDDQFSVERPDGSNFTLKIRSTKLEDSAMYFCASSPGALSFYEQYFGPGTRLTVT.

The V gene is TRBV19, the J gene TRBJ1-3; D is possibly TRBD1 (6 bases). CDR1 and CDR2 from the germline V gene are LNHDA and SQIVND (reference sequence). There are 15 residues in the CDR3. V lost 5 bases and J lost 0, with 11 bases in between. DNA for the CDR3: TGTGCCAGTAGTTTACAGGGATACTCTGGAAACACCATATATTTT. Its protein product is CASSLQGYSGNTIYF.